Each of the 3 T cell receptor beta chains below was sequenced from the same sample in a study of blood T cell repertoires in COVID-19. Here immunoSEQ multiplex PCR was the method, and the copy in TCRdb shows in-frame clones only, minus some. The sample carries some 400,000 clones, around 87% recorded once. Input material: peripheral blood. The receptors were gathered from a woman aged 25-40 years with COVID-19, enrolled during active disease.

This clone has only one observation. The CDR3 coding sequence is TGTGCCAGCAGCGGGACACTGAACACTGAAGCTTTCTTT. It encodes CASSGTLNTEAFF. The chain links TRBV25-1 to TRBJ1-1; D may be TRBD1 (6 bases). Per germline, CDR1 MGHDK and CDR2 SYGVNS. The ends were cut back, 6 bases at V and 0 bases at J, with 8 bases in the middle. The CDR3 sequence is 13 residues long.

The chain has TRBV7-3 and TRBJ2-5, with a weak D call TRBD1 (6 bases). Germline V gene data show CDR1 as SGHTA and CDR2 as FQGTGA. The CDR3 runs to 14 residues. With 5 bases removed from V and 6 bases from J, the gap between germline ends came to 16 bases. The CDR3 DNA sequence: TGTGCCAGCAGCCTACAGGGAAGCGGACAGACCCAGTACTTC. Its translation: CASSLQGSGQTQYF.

The chain joins TRBV6-2 or TRBV6-3 to TRBJ1-1; TRBD1 matches at 7 bases. The V and J ends lost 6 bases and 1 base, in that order; junction bases with no gene match: 5. The length of the CDR3 is 14 residues. Looked up from germline, CDR1 is MNHEY and CDR2 is SVGEGT. In nucleotides, the CDR3 is TGTGCCAGCAGATACAGGGGATCGAACACTGAAGCTTTCTTT. Translating gives CASRYRGSNTEAFF.